This T cell receptor (beta chain) derives from a study of post-analysis software for immune sequencing data. General observations from the study: The five TRBV segments detected at higher frequency in patients than in controls included TRBV5-6, TRBV5-1 and TRBV20-1.

This CDR3 has 14 residues. CDR1 is SQVTM and CDR2 is ANQGSEA in the germline V gene. With 3 bases removed from V and 0 bases from J, the gap between germline ends came to 8 bases. Libraries were made from TCR beta cDNA, and they carried unique molecular identifiers. TCRdb reanalysed the PCR reads using MiXCR and keeps one entry per CDR3 protein. The sample holds roughly 180,000 distinct CDR3 sequences, around 30% seen once. This clonotype has ten or more counts. The antigen is undetermined. The chain couples TRBV29-1 to TRBJ2-2, with D maybe TRBD1 (6 bases). The material sequenced was blood. The receptor was derived from a girl aged 5 to 17 with multiple sclerosis. DNA of the CDR3: TGCAGCGTTGAGCGACAGGCGAACACCGGGGAGCTGTTTTTT. It codes for CSVERQANTGELFF.